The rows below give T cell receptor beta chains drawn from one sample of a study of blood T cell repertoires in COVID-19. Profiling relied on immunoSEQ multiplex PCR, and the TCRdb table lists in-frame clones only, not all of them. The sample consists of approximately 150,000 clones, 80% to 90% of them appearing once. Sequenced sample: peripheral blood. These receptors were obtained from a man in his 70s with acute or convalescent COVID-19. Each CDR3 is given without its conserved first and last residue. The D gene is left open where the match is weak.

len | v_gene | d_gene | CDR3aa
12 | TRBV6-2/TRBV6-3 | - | ASSYGPPTDTQY
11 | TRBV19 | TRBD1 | ASSRTGGTEAF
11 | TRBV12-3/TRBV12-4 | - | ASRQGAKNIQY
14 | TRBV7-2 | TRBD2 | ASSPTREGPYNEQF
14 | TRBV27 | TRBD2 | ASSFHGTSSLNIQY
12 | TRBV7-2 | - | ASSPGHLLGEQY
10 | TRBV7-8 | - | ASSFRDTEAF
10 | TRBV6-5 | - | ASSYRGSEQF
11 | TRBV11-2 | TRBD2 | ASRKASGYEQY
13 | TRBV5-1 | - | ASKKTGSAGNTIY
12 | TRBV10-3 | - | AISNRDPGAEAF
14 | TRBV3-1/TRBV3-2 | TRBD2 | ASSQDPSGSRDTQY
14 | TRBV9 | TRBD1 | ASSPDRGPKAGELF
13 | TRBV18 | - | ASSPPTGGGQPQH
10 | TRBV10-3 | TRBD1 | AISETGERQF
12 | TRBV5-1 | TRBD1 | ASSTRQGSYGYT
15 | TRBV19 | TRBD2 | ASSRRGSGISYNEQF
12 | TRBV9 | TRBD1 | ASSNRDRLHEQF
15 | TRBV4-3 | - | ASSQDPRQSSYNEQF
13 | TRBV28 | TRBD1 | ASRAGQGTTGELF
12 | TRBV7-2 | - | ASSLDPDPNEQY
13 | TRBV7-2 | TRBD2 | ASSLEGREAYEQY
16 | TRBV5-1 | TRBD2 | ASSLETLLAGFSDTQY
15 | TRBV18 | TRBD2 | ASSPQRSGTSGYEQY
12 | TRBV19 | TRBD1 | ACAGTGGRNEQF
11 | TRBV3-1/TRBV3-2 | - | ASSPAGRGTQY
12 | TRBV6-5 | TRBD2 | ASSLGLAGDEQY